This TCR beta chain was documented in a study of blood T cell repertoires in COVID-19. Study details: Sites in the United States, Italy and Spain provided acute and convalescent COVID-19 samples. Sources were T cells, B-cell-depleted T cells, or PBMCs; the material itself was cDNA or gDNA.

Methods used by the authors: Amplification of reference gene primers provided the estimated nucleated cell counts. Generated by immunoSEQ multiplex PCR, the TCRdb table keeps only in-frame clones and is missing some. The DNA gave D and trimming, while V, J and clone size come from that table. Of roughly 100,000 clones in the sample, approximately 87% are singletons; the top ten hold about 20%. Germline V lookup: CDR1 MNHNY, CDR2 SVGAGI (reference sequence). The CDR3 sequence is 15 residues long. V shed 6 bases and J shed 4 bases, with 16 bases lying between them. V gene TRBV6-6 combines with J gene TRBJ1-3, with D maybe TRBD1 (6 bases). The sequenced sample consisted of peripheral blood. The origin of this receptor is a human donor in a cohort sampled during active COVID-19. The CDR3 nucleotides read TGTGCCAGCAGAGAGCCTCAGGGGACAGGAAACACCATATATTTT. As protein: CASREPQGTGNTIYF.